This T cell receptor (beta chain) appears in the sequencing data of a study of PD-1 blockade in mismatch repair-deficient tumors. Study details: All were previously treated, progressing patients with eleven to twelve mismatch repair-deficient cancer types.

In its sample, this clone was seen once. Its antigen is not known. Clones were sequenced by immunoSEQ multiplex PCR, and TCRdb holds only the in-frame ones, with some missing. Among 55,000 to 85,000 clones, 78% were seen once, and the ten largest hold approximately 5%. This CDR3 region has 14 residues. Trimming left V 3 bases short and J 2 bases short, with 11 bases between. The germline CDR1 and CDR2 sequences are LNHDA and SQIVND (reference sequence). PCR or immunohistochemistry showed mismatch repair deficiency in every enrolled patient. General study results and limits: After pembrolizumab, tumor-resident clones rose rapidly, then generally contracted before radiologic responses.

The source of this sequence is an adult with mismatch repair-deficient cancer. Sequences were derived from peripheral blood, sampled 2 weeks after starting pembrolizumab. The rearrangement links TRBV19 to TRBJ2-7, with a weak D call TRBD2 (6 bases). CDR3 region: CASSMGGTPYEQYF. The CDR3 coding sequence is TGTGCCAGTAGTATGGGTGGGACTCCCTACGAGCAGTACTTC. Supplemented by reference TRBV19 and TRBJ2-7, the full variable domain reads DGGITQSPKYLFRKEGQNVTLSCEQNLNHDAMYWYRQDPGQGLRLIYYSQIVNDFQKGDIAEGYSVSREKKESFPLTVTSAQKNPTAFYLCASSMGGTPYEQYFGPGTRLTVT.